The T cell receptor beta chain described here comes from a study of T-cell memory formation after mild COVID-19. TCRdb re-called the 5' RACE reads through MiXCR, storing one row per CDR3 protein. The sample lists 820 or so distinct CDR3 sequences, approximately 44% occurring once. J gave up 5 bases and V 1 base, and 11 bases lay outside the gene matches. Germline CDR1 and CDR2: LNHDA and SQIVND (reference sequence). CDR3 length: 17 residues. This TCR was recovered from an adult who had mild COVID-19 (a few samples of this study predate the infection). Cell type and time point are not known. The chain links TRBV19 to TRBJ2-3; TRBD2 aligns across 8 bases. The sequenced sample was PBMCs or a T cell subset sorted from them (not recorded which). Here the CDR3 DNA reads TGTGCCAGTAGTATAGGGACTAGCCTCATCTTGGGAGATACGCAGTATTTT. Protein: CASSIGTSLILGDTQYF.